This TCR beta chain is drawn from a study of molecular identifiers for immune sequencing clone quantification. Findings and caveats of the study: Investigators reportedly could detect spiked Jurkat TCR RNA from one cell among approximately 930,000 naive cells.

This clonotype was observed many times. Its antigen remains unidentified. TCRdb re-called the PCR reads through MiXCR, storing one row per CDR3 protein. Of over 600,000 distinct CDR3 sequences detected, about 20% appear once; the ten largest clones hold 0.85%. The CDR3 covers 13 residues. Germline loops: CDR1 MNHNS, CDR2 SASEGT. Trimming left V 9 bases short and J 2 bases short, with 14 bases between. This TCR derives from a human donor in good health. Some libraries in this study had Jurkat cell RNA spiked in. Sequencing used naive CD8+ T cells from blood, with Jurkat cell RNA spiked in. The subset here: FACS-sorted CD8+CD4-CCR7+CD45RA+ naive T cells. The chain is built from TRBV6-1 and TRBJ2-7; possibly TRBD1 or TRBD2 for D (5 bases each). The chain's CDR3 is CASLLGVAYEQYF. CDR3 nucleotides: TGTGCCAGTCTACTGGGGGTCGCCTACGAGCAGTACTTC.